This TCR beta chain is from a study of T-cell reconstitution after alpha-beta-depleted transplantation in children (dated by TCRdb to 2015 to 2016). With respect to the entire study: Using TCR repertoire profiling, the study quantitatively followed how T-cell immune reconstitution unfolded in children after TCRalphabeta/CD19-depleted allogeneic hematopoietic cell transplantation.

Concerning this clonotype: Its recognized antigen is unknown. One end of the junction varies from germline; a read error may be responsible.

Receptor amplification or capture employed PCR. TCRdb records Illumina HiSeq 2500 as the sequencer. TCR libraries were prepared with molecular barcoding, using unique molecular identifiers to normalize TCRbeta repertoire quantification. The public reads were reanalyzed by TCRdb: fastp trimming at Q25, MiXCR alignment, in-frame beta chains only. CDR3 protein sequences are deduplicated, and each keeps its most common genes and DNA. The sample yields approximately 400,000 distinct CDR3 sequences; under 13% were counted once. Over 4.5% of the sample goes to the ten largest clones. The receptor's source is a human donor who donated a stem cell graft to a child with acute myeloid leukemia. The material sequenced was PBMCs from the stem cell graft donor, taken from the stem cell graft.

The CDR3 region has the sequence CPISESRLGTEAFF. The DNA sequence follows: TGTCCCATCAGTGAGTCGAGGCTGGGAACTGAAGCTTTCTTT. The rearrangement joined TRBV10-3 to TRBJ1-1; there is no confident call for the D gene. Spanning cysteine to phenylalanine, the CDR3 consists of 14 amino acids. The kept DNA is CDR3 alone, 42 bases in frame from the first base. The germline V gene provides CDR1 ENHRY and CDR2 SYGVKD.